This T cell receptor beta chain derives from a study of blood T cell repertoires in COVID-19. Background on the study: PBMCs, B-cell-depleted T cells, or T cells were the source of the cDNA or gDNA that made up the material.

How the authors handled the data: Researchers report that nucleated cell counts were estimated from reference gene primer amplification. This table comes from immunoSEQ multiplex PCR, and its TCRdb copy is limited to in-frame clones, with some not included. V, J and clone size were drawn from that table, and D and trimming were deduced from the DNA. Here the sample spans 55,000 or so clones, over 75% being singletons. Germline CDR1 is MGHRA and CDR2 is YSYEKL. This CDR3 comprises 15 residues. V lost 4 bases to trimming and J lost 3 bases, with 16 bases between them. This sequence originates from a man aged 35 to 55 with acute or convalescent COVID-19. Sequenced: peripheral blood. The rearrangement uses TRBV4-1 and TRBJ2-7, with D maybe TRBD2 (5 bases). CDR3 region: CASSPQAGNNYEQYF. For the CDR3, the DNA is TGCGCCAGCAGCCCACAAGCCGGGAACAACTACGAGCAGTACTTC.